The next 28 T cell receptor beta chains were all read from a single sample in a study of human T cells and chemical hapten exposure. TCRdb passed the RACE reads through MiXCR, listing each CDR3 protein once. The table lists about 250,000 distinct CDR3 sequences, roughly 7.4% of them singletons, with 0.9% to 1.5% in the top ten. Time point denoted: pre-sensitization, week 0. The treatment is: therapeutic diphenylcyclopropenone sensitization with weekly scalp DPC. The material sequenced was whole blood, taken in connection with sensitization to the hapten diphenylcyclopropenone (DPC). These receptors were obtained from a man aged 18 to 29 with alopecia areata. Some clones in this sample may be carry-over from other donors' samples.

This clonotype has only a few counts. The chain couples TRBV20-1 to TRBJ2-3; TRBD1 is a possible D gene (6 bases). This CDR3 region has 14 residues. Germline V gives CDR1 DFQATT, CDR2 SNEGSKA (reference sequence). CDR3 nucleotide sequence: TGCAGCGGTCGTCCGGGACATTCCACAGATACGCAGTATTTT. Its protein product is CSGRPGHSTDTQYF.

This clonotype was recorded at least ten times. The chain has TRBV7-9 and TRBJ1-2, with D possibly being TRBD1 (6 bases). Germline V gene lookup returns CDR1 SEHNR and CDR2 FQNEAQ (reference sequence). The CDR3 contains 16 residues. With 5 bases removed from V and 8 bases from J, the gap between germline ends came to 24 bases. CDR3 coding DNA: TGTGCCAGCAGCCCCTGGAGGGACACTCCTTACTCCGGCTACACCTTC. It encodes CASSPWRDTPYSGYTF.

Only a few counts were recorded for this clonotype. The V call is TRBV20-1, the J call TRBJ2-4; D perhaps matches TRBD2 (6 bases). CDR3 length equals 16 residues. V was trimmed by 0 bases and J by 0 bases, leaving 12 bases between them. Germline V CDR1 and CDR2: DFQATT, SNEGSKA (reference sequence). The CDR3 DNA is TGCAGTGCTAGAGAGGTAGCGGCACTAGCCAAAAACATTCAGTACTTC. Protein sequence: CSAREVAALAKNIQYF.

V is TRBV7-8 and J is TRBJ1-1; a weak D match, TRBD1 (5 bases). The V gene's germline CDR1 is SGHVS and CDR2 FQNEAQ. CDR3 length: 17 residues. V was trimmed by 0 bases and J by 5 bases, leaving 19 bases between them. CDR3 loop: CASSLAGLSLRGTEAFF. CDR3 bases: TGTGCCAGCAGCTTAGCAGGTCTCTCTCTCCGGGGGACTGAAGCTTTCTTT.

In its sample, this clonotype was seen many times. J is TRBJ2-5 and V is TRBV25-1; D remains unclear. Germline V gives CDR1 MGHDK, CDR2 SYGVNS. The CDR3 has 15 residues. Trimming left V 4 bases short and J 4 bases short, with 16 bases between. The CDR3 protein is CASSVPAIRGETQYF. In DNA, the CDR3 is TGTGCCAGCAGTGTCCCAGCGATAAGAGGAGAGACCCAGTACTTC.

The J gene is TRBJ2-5, the V gene TRBV6-5; D assignment may be TRBD1 or TRBD2 (5 bases each). The V gene lost 11 bases and the J gene lost 7 bases, with 11 bases spanning the gap. This CDR3 has 10 amino acids. From germline, CDR1 is MNHEY and CDR2 SVGAGI. The CDR3 DNA is TGTGCCGTGGGGGAAGGGACCCAGTACTTC. Translating it yields CAVGEGTQYF.

V gene TRBV7-3 combines with J gene TRBJ2-6; 12 nucleotides align to TRBD1. The CDR3 loop spans 20 amino acids. Germline-derived CDR1 and CDR2 are SGHTA and FQGTGA. Trimming removed 1 base from V and 0 bases from J; junction bases left unmatched: 7. The CDR3 protein is CASSLSLPGQGASGANVLTF. The CDR3 nucleotides read TGTGCCAGCAGCTTAAGCTTACCGGGACAGGGGGCCTCTGGGGCCAACGTCCTGACTTTC. Full variable domain (outside the CDR3, taken from reference TRBV7-3 and TRBJ2-6): GAGVSQTPSNKVTEKGKYVELRCDPISGHTALYWYRQSLGQGPEFLIYFQGTGAADDSGLPNDRFFAVRPEGSVSTLKIQRTERGDSAVYLCASSLSLPGQGASGANVLTFGAGSRLTVL.

The chain links TRBV10-3 to TRBJ2-1; 13 positions agree with TRBD2. The CDR3 runs 18 residues. Germline values: CDR1 ENHRY, CDR2 SYGVKD. V lost 4 bases and J lost 4; bases outside the gene matches: 10. CDR3 bases: TGTGCCATCAGTGGATCCGGGACTAGCGGGGTGAATTACAATGAGCAGTTCTTC. This codes for CAISGSGTSGVNYNEQFF.

CDR3 nucleotide sequence: TGTGCCAGCAGTCCCGGACAGCTACTCAATCAGCCCCAGCATTTT. Translation gives CASSPGQLLNQPQHF. The J gene is TRBJ1-5, the V gene TRBV6-2 or TRBV6-3; D may be TRBD1 (6 bases). From germline, CDR1 is MNHEY and CDR2 SVGEGT. V lost 5 bases and J lost 3, with 14 bases in between. This CDR3 comprises 15 residues.

The count of this clonotype is one. A much larger clone is a single base away; this may be a read error. The genes are TRBV7-3 and TRBJ2-6; D possibly corresponds to TRBD1 (9 bases). Germline V gene sequence: CDR1 SGHTA, CDR2 FQGTGA. V lost 5 bases and J 12 bases, leaving 20 bases between the germline ends. The CDR3 is 15 amino acids. The CDR3 sequence: CASSPLAGQGSVLTF. CDR3 coding DNA: TGTGCCAGCAGCCCCTTAGCGGGACAGGGCAGCGTCCTGACTTTC.

The chain links TRBV6-5 to TRBJ2-1, with no clear D. Trimming stripped 6 bases from V and 1 base from J, with 13 bases between. The CDR3 runs 15 residues. Germline V gives CDR1 MNHEY, CDR2 SVGAGI. CDR3 sequence reads: CASSTRNMSYNEQFF. CDR3 nucleotide sequence: TGTGCCAGCAGCACCCGGAATATGTCCTACAATGAGCAGTTCTTC.

This clonotype has more than one count but fewer than ten. CDR3 loop: CASSPLSLNTEAFF. The CDR3, as DNA: TGTGCCAGCAGCCCCCTAAGCTTGAACACTGAAGCTTTCTTT. V is TRBV11-2 and J is TRBJ1-1, with unresolved D. The CDR3 has 14 residues. In germline, CDR1 is SGHAT, CDR2 FQNNGV. V shed 5 bases and J shed 0 bases, with 10 bases lying between them. The full variable domain, with the rest looked up from reference TRBV11-2 and TRBJ1-1, is EAGVAQSPRYKIIEKRQSVAFWCNPISGHATLYWYQQILGQGPKLLIQFQNNGVVDDSQLPKDRFSAERLKGVDSTLKIQPAKLEDSAVYLCASSPLSLNTEAFFGQGTRLTVV.

This clonotype occurred a few times. The chain's CDR3 is CASSPGGGRGSKNIQYF. The CDR3 DNA sequence: TGCGCCAGCAGCCCAGGTGGGGGCAGGGGATCCAAAAACATTCAGTACTTC. The chain recombines TRBV4-1 with TRBJ2-4, with D possibly being TRBD1 (6 bases). The germline V gene encodes CDR1 MGHRA and CDR2 YSYEKL. There are 17 residues in the CDR3. V lost 4 bases, J lost 2 bases, and 18 bases lay in between.

A few counts support this clonotype. This chain joins TRBV6-5 and TRBJ2-2; D unclear. Trimming left V 4 bases short and J 3 bases short, with 12 bases between. Germline assignment: CDR1 MNHEY and CDR2 SVGAGI. The CDR3 extends over 15 amino acids. This CDR3 is CASSSRVVDTGELFF. DNA of the CDR3: TGTGCCAGCAGTTCCCGGGTAGTCGACACCGGGGAGCTGTTTTTT.

This rearrangement joins TRBV12-3 or TRBV12-4 to TRBJ1-5; D unclear. The CDR3 runs to 15 residues. Between the trimmed V and J ends, which lost 5 bases and 4 bases, there was a span of 15 bases. The CDR3 is CASSPRGLPNQPQHF. The CDR3 DNA is TGTGCCAGCAGTCCCCGTGGGCTGCCGAATCAGCCCCAGCATTTT.

The chain recombines TRBV6-6 with TRBJ2-3; 8 bases line up with TRBD2. CDR1 and CDR2 from the germline V gene are MNHNY and SVGAGI (reference sequence). The V segment lost 8 bases and the J segment 0 bases; nucleotides outside the gene matches: 4. The CDR3 covers 14 residues. The CDR3 region is CASRGGRSTDTQYF. The DNA of the CDR3 is TGTGCCAGCCGGGGGGGGCGTAGCACAGATACGCAGTATTTT.

The chain carries TRBV7-2 and TRBJ1-4; the match to TRBD1 covers 7 bases. V shed 6 bases and J 8 bases; nucleotides not matched to a gene: 6. The CDR3 totals 13 residues. Germline CDR1 SGHTA, CDR2 FQGNSA. DNA for the CDR3: TGTGCCAGCAGAGAACAGGGGTGGGAAAAACTGTTTTTT. It codes for CASREQGWEKLFF.

V usage is TRBV11-2 and J usage is TRBJ2-3, with 13 bases fitting TRBD2. Germline V gene lookup returns CDR1 SGHAT and CDR2 FQNNGV. CDR3 length: 15 residues. Trimming cost V 6 bases and J 8 bases; bases outside gene matches: 8. CDR3 sequence reads: CASSFGTSGIGTQYF. The CDR3 nucleotides are TGTGCCAGCAGTTTCGGGACTAGCGGGATCGGTACGCAGTATTTT.

This clonotype was detected only a few times. The genes are TRBV6-2 or TRBV6-3 and TRBJ1-2; D is undetermined. The V end was cut by 4 bases, the J end by 4 bases, with 13 bases between. The germline V gene encodes CDR1 MNHEY and CDR2 SVGEGT. This CDR3 region has 14 residues. DNA of the CDR3: TGTGCCAGCAGTTCATTCGGAGGGAGCTATGGCTACACCTTC. Amino acid sequence: CASSSFGGSYGYTF.

In this sample, this clonotype turned up a few times. V gene TRBV9 combines with J gene TRBJ1-4; D gene uncertain. The CDR3 is 13 residues long. The germline V gene has CDR1 SGDLS and CDR2 YYNGEE. The V end lost 4 bases, the J end lost 6 bases, and 10 bases lay between the germline ends. CDR3 sequence: CASSRVNHEKLFF. As DNA, the CDR3 is TGTGCCAGCAGCAGGGTAAATCATGAAAAACTGTTTTTT.

This clonotype was seen at least ten times. The chain recombines TRBV3-1 with TRBJ2-5; possibly TRBD1 for D (5 bases). Germline-derived CDR1 and CDR2 are LGHDT and YNNKEL (reference sequence). Trimming cost V 1 base and J 2 bases, with 8 bases left between them. The CDR3 is 14 residues long. CDR3 sequence reads: CASSQGTRQETQYF. DNA of the CDR3: TGTGCCAGCAGCCAAGGGACACGACAAGAGACCCAGTACTTC.

This rearrangement joins TRBV9 to TRBJ1-1; D remains ambiguous. The length of the CDR3 is 15 residues. The ends were cut back, 3 bases at V and 0 bases at J, with 12 bases in the middle. Germline V gives CDR1 SGDLS, CDR2 YYNGEE. For the CDR3, the DNA is TGTGCCAGCAGCGGCATACCACAGCTGAACACTGAAGCTTTCTTT. Translating it yields CASSGIPQLNTEAFF.

This clonotype was counted a few times. The V call is TRBV10-3, the J call TRBJ2-7, with a possible D match to TRBD2 (5 bases). The V gene's germline CDR1 is ENHRY and CDR2 SYGVKD. Trimming pared 5 bases from V and 3 bases from J, leaving 11 bases between. The CDR3 consists of 13 residues. The CDR3 coding sequence is TGTGCCATCAGTTCAGAGGGTATCTACGAGCAGTACTTC. This codes for CAISSEGIYEQYF.

This clonotype was detected only a few times. This sequence joins TRBV7-6 and TRBJ2-1; D remains ambiguous. Germline values: CDR1 SGHVS, CDR2 FNYEAQ. The CDR3 sequence is 14 residues long. V was trimmed by 5 bases and J by 8 bases, leaving 16 bases between them. CDR3: CASSPFLAGDEQFF. The CDR3 DNA reads as TGTGCCAGCAGCCCCTTCCTCGCTGGGGATGAGCAGTTCTTC.

The rearrangement links TRBV6-6 to TRBJ1-5; D may be TRBD1 (6 bases). Deletions cut 0 bases from V and 7 bases from J, with 13 bases between. CDR1 and CDR2 from the germline V gene are MNHNY and SVGAGI (reference sequence). The CDR3 totals 15 residues. For the CDR3, the DNA is TGTGCCAGCAGTTACTCGGAAGGGGGGAACCAGCCCCAGCATTTT. Its protein product is CASSYSEGGNQPQHF.

V gene TRBV15 combines with J gene TRBJ1-5; 8 nucleotides align to TRBD1. Losses at the gene ends were 6 bases for V and 2 bases for J; bases not matched to a gene: 9. The germline gives CDR1 LNHNV, CDR2 YYDKDF (reference sequence). The CDR3 runs to 16 residues. CDR3 loop: CATRAGGSLGNQPQHF. CDR3 coding DNA: TGTGCCACCAGGGCAGGGGGCTCGTTGGGCAATCAGCCCCAGCATTTT.

This clonotype was recorded many times. The V gene is TRBV12-3 or TRBV12-4, the J gene TRBJ2-3; D uncertain. CDR3 length: 15 amino acids. V was clipped by 5 bases and J by 5 bases, with 17 bases between them. The CDR3 loop reads CASSPSGSIKDTQYF. DNA of the CDR3: TGTGCCAGCAGTCCGTCCGGCTCGATAAAAGATACGCAGTATTTT.

This clonotype has only a few counts. The chain links TRBV29-1 to TRBJ2-1; D possibly corresponds to TRBD2 (5 bases). CDR3 size: 10 residues. Trimming cost V 7 bases and J 5 bases, with 6 bases left between them. Germline CDR1 is SQVTM and CDR2 is ANQGSEA. DNA for the CDR3: TGCAGCGAGCGGAACAATGAGCAGTTCTTC. Translating gives CSERNNEQFF.